This record looks at one TCR beta chain sequence and its context. The CDR3 length is 14 residues. CDR1 and CDR2 from the germline V gene are GTSNPN and SVGIG (reference sequence). V dropped 4 bases and J dropped 2; count of bases not matched to a gene: 7. The entry originates in a study of shared clonotypes between healthy human individuals. TCRdb's table, derived via immunoSEQ multiplex PCR, lists solely in-frame clones and lacks some. The repertoire holds some 2 million clones, with about 94% as singletons. Terminally differentiated effector memory CD45RA+ cells were left out of the naive CD8 fraction, which was CD45RO-negative and positively selected for CCR7.

This rearrangement joins TRBV30 to TRBJ2-5, with 7 bases that match TRBD1. The TCR was taken from a man between 18 and 35 years old in good health. Source material: naive CD8+ T cells sorted from blood. In DNA, the CDR3 is TGTGCCTGGAACGCAGGGACAGCTCAAGAGACCCAGTACTTC. It specifies CAWNAGTAQETQYF.